The 30 T cell receptor beta chains reported below all come from one sample, sequenced in a study of identical twins' blood T cells. TCRdb reanalysed the 5' RACE reads using MiXCR and keeps one entry per CDR3 protein. This table holds a few hundred thousand distinct CDR3 sequences, 28% found once. Material: PBMCs. These receptors came from a woman between 18 and 50 years old in good health.

This clonotype was found once. The rearrangement links TRBV6-2 or TRBV6-3 to TRBJ1-2; no definite D call. CDR1 is MNHEY and CDR2 is SVGEGT in the germline V gene. The germline V and J ends were trimmed by 7 bases and 8 bases, with 17 bases remaining between them. The CDR3 covers 13 residues. The CDR3 DNA reads TGTGCCAGCATGTTCGAAATTGGTGGCGGCTACACCTTC. It specifies CASMFEIGGGYTF.

This clonotype was counted a few times. The rearrangement links TRBV29-1 to TRBJ2-5; maybe TRBD1 (5 bases). The CDR3 spans 14 residues. The germline V gene has CDR1 SQVTM and CDR2 ANQGSEA. V was trimmed by 4 bases and J by 2 bases, leaving 14 bases between them. CDR3 DNA sequence: TGCAGCGTTGGACCTTCAGGGCTACAAGAGACCCAGTACTTC. It is translated as CSVGPSGLQETQYF.

The table lists this clonotype with a few counts. DNA for the CDR3: TGTGCCATCAGTGAGGACAGGGAAGGTGGAAACACCATATATTTT. It codes for CAISEDREGGNTIYF. The chain recombines TRBV10-3 with TRBJ1-3; 7 bases agree with TRBD1. V dropped 2 bases and J dropped 3; count of bases not matched to a gene: 4. Germline values: CDR1 ENHRY, CDR2 SYGVKD. CDR3 length equals 15 residues.

This clonotype was recorded once. The rearrangement joins TRBV27 to TRBJ1-5; tentatively, D is TRBD1 (6 bases). Per germline, CDR1 MNHEY and CDR2 SMNVEV (reference sequence). Trimming removed 5 bases at V and 6 bases at J, with 14 bases between. The CDR3 length is 14 residues. CDR3 in DNA: TGTGCCAGCAGTACGGACAGTGATGGTCAGCCCCAGCATTTT. Translated: CASSTDSDGQPQHF.

This clonotype occurred many times. The chain links TRBV2 to TRBJ1-6; weak D call: TRBD1 (5 bases). The V gene lost 5 bases and the J gene lost 2 bases, with 10 bases spanning the gap. The CDR3 consists of 15 residues. The germline CDR1 and CDR2 sequences are SNHLY and FYNNEI. CDR3 region: CASSPQGTYNSPLHF. CDR3 coding DNA: TGTGCCAGCAGTCCCCAGGGAACCTATAATTCACCCCTCCACTTT.

This clonotype was counted at least ten times. The chain recombines TRBV29-1 with TRBJ1-4; D gene uncertain. The germline V gene encodes CDR1 SQVTM and CDR2 ANQGSEA. Trimming pared 7 bases from V and 9 bases from J, leaving 12 bases between. This CDR3 is built from 11 residues. Written as DNA, the CDR3 is TGCAGCGCGAAAGGAAGGAAAAAACTGTTTTTT. Its translation is CSAKGRKKLFF. The full variable domain, in which reference TRBV29-1 and TRBJ1-4 provide the parts outside the CDR3, is SAVISQKPSRDICQRGTSLTIQCQVDSQVTMMFWYRQQPGQSLTLIATANQGSEATYESGFVIDKFPISRPNLTFSTLTVSNMSPEDSSIYLCSAKGRKKLFFGSGTQLSVL.

The chain recombines TRBV9 with TRBJ2-3, with 11 positions matching TRBD2. Germline V gene sequence: CDR1 SGDLS, CDR2 YYNGEE. J lost 0 bases, V lost 1 base, and 1 base had no gene match. The CDR3 loop spans 16 amino acids. The CDR3 sequence is CASSVTSGGSTDTQYF. In DNA form, the CDR3 reads TGTGCCAGCAGCGTAACTAGCGGGGGAAGCACAGATACGCAGTATTTT.

The rearrangement uses TRBV29-1 and TRBJ1-5, with a weak D call TRBD1 (5 bases). The CDR3 spans 13 residues. The V gene lost 6 bases and the J gene lost 5 bases, with 14 bases spanning the gap. Germline loops: CDR1 SQVTM, CDR2 ANQGSEA. The CDR3 nucleotides read TGCAGCGTCGACGGCAGGGCCTATCAGCCCCAGCATTTT. Translation: CSVDGRAYQPQHF.

This chain joins TRBV7-2 and TRBJ1-2; D uncertain. CDR1 and CDR2 from the germline V gene are SGHTA and FQGNSA. The CDR3 contains 16 residues. The germline V and J ends were trimmed by 0 bases and 4 bases, with 15 bases remaining between them. In DNA, the CDR3 is TGTGCCAGCAGCTTAGCTCTGGACCCAGCCCTCTATGGCTACACCTTC. Its translation is CASSLALDPALYGYTF.

Here the CDR3 DNA reads TGTGCCAGCAGCCCAGAAGGATACAGCGGACAGCCCCAGCATTTT. Translating it yields CASSPEGYSGQPQHF. This rearrangement joins TRBV7-6 to TRBJ1-5, with D uncertain. Deletions cut 5 bases from V and 7 bases from J, with 18 bases between. The V gene's germline CDR1 is SGHVS and CDR2 FNYEAQ. This CDR3 has 15 amino acids.

This clonotype was counted a few times. The rearrangement uses TRBV10-3 and TRBJ2-4; 13 nucleotides agree with TRBD2. J was trimmed by 6 bases and V by 11 bases; bases with no gene match: 4. The V gene's germline CDR1 is ENHRY and CDR2 SYGVKD. The CDR3 extends over 13 amino acids. DNA for the CDR3: TGTGCCGTCGGACTAGCGGGGGCAAACATTCAGTACTTC. Its protein is CAVGLAGANIQYF.

V usage is TRBV7-6 and J usage is TRBJ2-7; D is unclear. Trimming left V 5 bases short and J 5 bases short, with 13 bases between. The CDR3 totals 13 residues. Germline loops: CDR1 SGHVS, CDR2 FNYEAQ. The CDR3 loop reads CASSLRKDDEQYF. The CDR3 DNA reads as TGTGCCAGCAGCCTCCGGAAGGACGACGAGCAGTACTTC.

This clonotype was detected only a few times. The chain employs TRBV2 and TRBJ1-4; a weak D match, TRBD1 (6 bases). Germline V gene data show CDR1 as SNHLY and CDR2 as FYNNEI. CDR3 length: 13 amino acids. Between the trimmed V and J ends, which lost 7 bases and 4 bases, there was a span of 10 bases. CDR3 sequence (DNA): TGTGCCAGCACGGGCAGGGGTAATGAAAAACTGTTTTTT. As protein: CASTGRGNEKLFF.

The CDR3 bases are TGCAGCGTTGTAACCAGGGCACCCTACGAGCAGTACTTC. Amino acid sequence: CSVVTRAPYEQYF. The V gene is TRBV29-1, the J gene TRBJ2-7, with D possibly being TRBD1 (5 bases). V was cut by 4 bases and J by 2 bases, with 12 bases left in between. The CDR3 loop spans 13 amino acids. Germline V gene lookup returns CDR1 SQVTM and CDR2 ANQGSEA.

This clonotype was seen more than once but under ten times. V gene TRBV29-1 combines with J gene TRBJ2-3, with D maybe TRBD1 (5 bases). V was cut by 6 bases and J by 4 bases, with 14 bases left in between. There are 13 residues in the CDR3. The V gene's germline CDR1 is SQVTM and CDR2 ANQGSEA. The CDR3 region has the DNA TGCAGCGTCCGAAAGGGGTGGGCAGATACGCAGTATTTT. Translated: CSVRKGWADTQYF.

The chain has TRBV4-3 and TRBJ2-1, with 8 positions matching TRBD2. The CDR3 has 15 residues. CDR1 and CDR2 (germline): LGHNA, YSLEER. The V segment lost 1 base and the J segment 5 bases; nucleotides outside the gene matches: 4. This CDR3 is CASSQVGSGNNEQFF. CDR3 bases: TGCGCCAGCAGCCAAGTGGGTAGCGGGAACAATGAGCAGTTCTTC.

This clonotype has more than one count but fewer than ten. This chain joins TRBV20-1 and TRBJ2-3; D call uncertain. V was trimmed by 3 bases and J by 0 bases, leaving 13 bases between them. Germline V gene data show CDR1 as DFQATT and CDR2 as SNEGSKA (reference sequence). There are 15 residues in the CDR3. Here the CDR3 reads CSASGGGTSTDTQYF. DNA of the CDR3: TGCAGTGCTAGTGGTGGCGGAACTAGCACAGATACGCAGTATTTT.

This chain joins TRBV19 and TRBJ2-7, with D possibly being TRBD1 (6 bases). The CDR3 length is 15 residues. V lost 0 bases to trimming and J lost 0 bases, with 9 bases between them. Germline V CDR1 and CDR2: LNHDA, SQIVND (reference sequence). The CDR3 spells CASSIDGQSSYEQYF. The DNA for the CDR3 is TGTGCCAGTAGTATAGACGGACAGAGCTCCTACGAGCAGTACTTC.

The chain carries TRBV18 and TRBJ2-5; D is undetermined. V dropped 2 bases and J dropped 4 bases, with 11 bases sitting between them. Germline CDR1 KGHSH, CDR2 LQKENI. The CDR3 totals 14 residues. This chain's CDR3 is CASSPYRMGETQYF. CDR3 DNA sequence: TGTGCCAGCTCACCATACAGAATGGGAGAGACCCAGTACTTC. Using reference TRBV18 and TRBJ2-5 for the parts outside the CDR3, the full variable domain is NAGVMQNPRHLVRRRGQEARLRCSPMKGHSHVYWYRQLPEEGLKFMVYLQKENIIDESGMPKERFSAEFPKEGPSILRIQQVVRGDSAAYFCASSPYRMGETQYFGPGTRLLVL.

V is TRBV12-3 or TRBV12-4 and J is TRBJ2-1; TRBD2 aligns across 10 bases. The V gene end was trimmed by 2 bases and the J gene end by 6 bases; junction bases not matched to a gene: 10. The CDR3 sequence is 17 residues long. The CDR3 coding sequence is TGTGCCAGCAGTTTATCGGTGCTAGCGGGAGTTTTCAATGAGCAGTTCTTC. Translation: CASSLSVLAGVFNEQFF.

The rearrangement links TRBV7-9 to TRBJ1-1; no clear D. Germline V gene data show CDR1 as SEHNR and CDR2 as FQNEAQ (reference sequence). Between the trimmed V and J ends, which lost 6 bases and 6 bases, there was a span of 8 bases. This CDR3 is 11 amino acids long. The CDR3 region is CASRYTSEAFF. CDR3 in DNA: TGTGCCAGCAGATATACCTCTGAAGCTTTCTTT.

The V and J genes are TRBV11-2 and TRBJ1-6, with D unresolved. Trimming removed 2 bases from V and 6 bases from J, with 14 bases in between. The CDR3 length is 16 residues. Germline CDR1 reads SGHAT; CDR2 reads FQNNGV. The CDR3 is CASSLQATESNSPLHF. In DNA, the CDR3 is TGTGCCAGCAGCTTACAGGCGACCGAATCTAATTCACCCCTCCACTTT.

This clonotype was counted only a few times. This chain uses TRBV12-3 or TRBV12-4 with TRBJ2-3; maybe TRBD2 (5 bases). The CDR3 extends over 14 amino acids. V was trimmed by 6 bases and J by 14 bases, leaving 24 bases between them. CDR3 sequence (DNA): TGTGCCAGCAGCCCGAGCTCGGTCGAGGACGGGATGTATTTT. Translating it yields CASSPSSVEDGMYF.

This clonotype showed up many times. The genes are TRBV11-3 and TRBJ2-2, with D unclear. This CDR3 spans 14 amino acids. In germline, CDR1 is SGHNT, CDR2 YENEEA. V was trimmed by 3 bases and J by 5 bases, leaving 10 bases between them. The CDR3 DNA sequence: TGTGCCAGCAGCTTCGCGGATAGGACCGGGGAGCTGTTTTTT. Translating gives CASSFADRTGELFF. The variable domain in full, with the rest retrieved from reference TRBV11-3 and TRBJ2-2, is EAGVVQSPRYKIIEKKQPVAFWCNPISGHNTLYWYLQNLGQGPELLIRYENEEAVDDSQLPKDRFSAERLKGVDSTLKIQPAELGDSAVYLCASSFADRTGELFFGEGSRLTVL.

CDR3 sequence (DNA): TGCAGCGTTTCCGGGGGCGAGGTTGGTGGCTATGGCTACACCTTC. It encodes CSVSGGEVGGYGYTF. The chain links TRBV29-1 to TRBJ1-2; TRBD1 might be the D (6 bases). This CDR3 region has 15 residues. CDR1 and CDR2 from the germline V gene are SQVTM and ANQGSEA. V gave up 5 bases and J gave up 4 bases, with 20 bases separating them.

The chain recombines TRBV4-2 with TRBJ2-3; TRBD2 agrees at 10 bases. The CDR3 is 16 residues long. V was clipped by 4 bases and J by 2 bases; unmatched bases: 6. The germline gives CDR1 LGHNA, CDR2 YNFKEQ. The CDR3 loop reads CASSPLAGTLTDTQYF. CDR3 DNA sequence: TGTGCCAGCAGCCCACTAGCGGGGACCCTCACAGATACGCAGTATTTT.

This sequence joins TRBV5-1 and TRBJ1-3; D not resolved. This CDR3 is built from 13 residues. Germline CDR1 and CDR2: SGHRS and YFSETQ. The ends were cut back, 4 bases at V and 4 bases at J, with 9 bases in the middle. CDR3: CASSAPGGNTIYF. CDR3 nucleotides: TGCGCCAGCAGCGCCCCGGGCGGAAACACCATATATTTT.

This chain links TRBV5-6 with TRBJ1-2; D gene uncertain. Between the trimmed V and J ends, which lost 0 bases and 2 bases, there was a span of 11 bases. Germline lookup yields CDR1 SGHDT and CDR2 YYEEEE. CDR3 size: 15 residues. Here the CDR3 reads CASSLVSTLNYGYTF. The CDR3 nucleotides are TGTGCCAGCAGCTTGGTCTCAACCCTCAACTATGGCTACACCTTC.

With respect to this clonotype: A read error may be the cause here, since a much bigger clone is one base away. This chain links TRBV11-2 with TRBJ2-2; 8 nucleotides agree with TRBD2. Looked up from germline, CDR1 is SGHAT and CDR2 is FQNNGV. This CDR3 comprises 16 residues. This CDR3 is CASSLIAGMNTGELVF. The CDR3 coding sequence is TGTGCCAGCAGCTTAATAGCGGGGATGAACACCGGGGAGCTGGTTTTT.

This sequence joins TRBV5-5 and TRBJ2-2; D ambiguous. This CDR3 comprises 13 residues. Germline V CDR1 and CDR2: SGHKS, YYEKEE (reference sequence). The germline V and J ends were trimmed by 0 bases and 5 bases, with 5 bases remaining between them. As DNA, the CDR3 is TGTGCCAGCAGCTTGGCCTTTACCGGGGAGCTGTTTTTT. Residues: CASSLAFTGELFF.